This TCR beta chain was observed in a study of cytomegalovirus exposure and HLA in healthy donors. At the level of the study: Among approximately 400 genotyped donors, roughly 80% fell in the Caucasian-associated ancestry cluster.

The PCR was carried out with 60 Vbeta primers and 13 Jbeta primers. Generated by immunoSEQ multiplex PCR, the TCRdb table keeps only in-frame clones and is missing some. Of fewer than 250,000 clones listed, about 90% are singletons. This clonotype was sampled from a boy aged 2 to 9 in good health and CMV-seronegative. Sequencing was done on a sample of PBMCs.

CDR3 protein: CASSLGGGGTDTQYF. CDR3 bases: TGTGCCAGCAGCTTGGGAGGGGGAGGGACAGATACGCAGTATTTT. The chain couples TRBV5-4 to TRBJ2-3, with D possibly matching TRBD2 (7 bases). V lost 0 bases and J 3 bases, leaving 11 bases between the germline ends. This CDR3 has 15 residues. The germline CDR1 and CDR2 sequences are SGHNT and YYREEE (reference sequence). Full variable domain (missing parts from reference TRBV5-4 and TRBJ2-3): ETGVTQSPTHLIKTRGQQVTLRCSSQSGHNTVSWYQQALGQGPQFIFQYYREEENGRGNFPPRFSGLQFPNYSSELNVNALELDDSALYLCASSLGGGGTDTQYFGPGTRLTVL.